This is a list of T cell receptor beta chains from one sample in a study of early T cells in non-severe SARS-CoV-2 infection. A single record per CDR3 protein comes from TCRdb applying MiXCR to the 5' RACE reads. The table lists some 54,000 distinct CDR3 sequences, roughly 11% of them singletons, with less than 15% in the top ten. Specimen: whole blood. The receptors stem from an adult who was a healthcare worker with PCR-confirmed SARS-CoV-2 infection or an uninfected control (not recorded which). The CDR3 runs from the conserved cysteine through the conserved F or W. The order of the fields is J gene, clone size, D gene, V gene, CDR3 protein, CDR3 DNA. A D gene is named only where the DNA matches it firmly. Only some rows state a clone size, as once, few, many or a class for expanded clones.

j_gene: TRBJ1-2
abundance: many
d_gene: .
v_gene: TRBV12-3/TRBV12-4
CDR3aa: CASSPSGTSYGYTF
CDR3nt: TGTGCCAGCAGCCCCTCCGGGACCTCCTATGGCTACACCTTC

j_gene: TRBJ2-1
abundance: .
d_gene: TRBD1
v_gene: TRBV15
CDR3aa: CATTKGQYGSYNEQFF
CDR3nt: TGTGCCACCACCAAGGGACAGTACGGCTCCTACAATGAGCAGTTCTTC

j_gene: TRBJ1-2
abundance: .
d_gene: TRBD1
v_gene: TRBV6-5
CDR3aa: CASRDTDREIGGYTF
CDR3nt: TGTGCCAGCAGGGATACAGACAGGGAAATAGGTGGCTACACCTTC

j_gene: TRBJ1-2
abundance: many
d_gene: TRBD1
v_gene: TRBV12-3/TRBV12-4
CDR3aa: CASTTGQGSRGYTF
CDR3nt: TGTGCCAGCACTACAGGACAGGGGAGTAGGGGCTACACCTTC

j_gene: TRBJ2-3
abundance: .
d_gene: TRBD2
v_gene: TRBV9
CDR3aa: CASSVGGSGRTDTQYF
CDR3nt: TGTGCCAGCAGCGTAGGTGGTAGCGGGAGGACAGATACGCAGTATTTT

j_gene: TRBJ2-7
abundance: many
d_gene: TRBD2
v_gene: TRBV5-4
CDR3aa: CASSLVSLAAGGEQYF
CDR3nt: TGTGCCAGCAGCTTGGTGTCGCTAGCGGCGGGTGGGGAGCAGTACTTC

j_gene: TRBJ2-5
abundance: .
d_gene: .
v_gene: TRBV3-1
CDR3aa: CASSQDPSRTQYF
CDR3nt: TGTGCCAGCAGCCAAGACCCCTCCCGGACCCAGTACTTC

j_gene: TRBJ2-1
abundance: .
d_gene: .
v_gene: TRBV2
CDR3aa: CASSGRGPPAYEQFF
CDR3nt: TGTGCCAGCTCCGGCCGGGGACCCCCGGCCTATGAGCAGTTCTTC

j_gene: TRBJ1-2
abundance: many
d_gene: TRBD1
v_gene: TRBV20-1
CDR3aa: CSAREGQTYGYTF
CDR3nt: TGCAGTGCTAGAGAGGGACAGACGTATGGCTACACCTTC

j_gene: TRBJ2-4
abundance: few
d_gene: .
v_gene: TRBV4-1
CDR3aa: CASSQVSKNIQYF
CDR3nt: TGCGCCAGCAGCCAAGTCAGCAAAAACATTCAGTACTTC

j_gene: TRBJ2-7
abundance: few
d_gene: TRBD1
v_gene: TRBV5-6
CDR3aa: CASSPGTGVHEQYF
CDR3nt: TGTGCCAGCAGCCCAGGTACAGGGGTCCACGAGCAGTACTTC

j_gene: TRBJ1-1
abundance: many
d_gene: TRBD1
v_gene: TRBV6-2/TRBV6-3
CDR3aa: CASSYQLMDRGDMNTEAFF
CDR3nt: TGTGCCAGCAGTTACCAATTAATGGACAGGGGCGACATGAACACTGAAGCTTTCTTT

j_gene: TRBJ1-2
abundance: .
d_gene: .
v_gene: TRBV29-1
CDR3aa: CSVVTYNYGYTF
CDR3nt: TGCAGCGTTGTAACCTATAACTATGGCTACACCTTC

j_gene: TRBJ2-1
abundance: few
d_gene: .
v_gene: TRBV7-7
CDR3aa: CASSFKSSSYNEQFF
CDR3nt: TGTGCTAGCAGCTTCAAATCTAGCTCCTACAATGAGCAGTTCTTC

j_gene: TRBJ2-5
abundance: many
d_gene: TRBD2
v_gene: TRBV11-2
CDR3aa: CASTPTSGGGETQYF
CDR3nt: TGTGCCAGCACCCCAACCAGCGGGGGAGGAGAGACCCAGTACTTC

j_gene: TRBJ2-1
abundance: .
d_gene: .
v_gene: TRBV6-1
CDR3aa: CASSGTSTNEQFF
CDR3nt: TGTGCCAGCAGTGGGACTTCCACTAATGAGCAGTTCTTC

j_gene: TRBJ2-7
abundance: .
d_gene: TRBD1
v_gene: TRBV18
CDR3aa: CASTSGTGSSYEQYF
CDR3nt: TGTGCCAGCACCTCCGGGACAGGGAGTTCCTACGAGCAGTACTTC

j_gene: TRBJ1-1
abundance: few
d_gene: .
v_gene: TRBV29-1
CDR3aa: CSVTRTANTEAFF
CDR3nt: TGCAGCGTGACCCGGACAGCGAACACTGAAGCTTTCTTT

j_gene: TRBJ2-5
abundance: .
d_gene: .
v_gene: TRBV3-1
CDR3aa: CASSQDLHGSGLPGQETQYF
CDR3nt: TGTGCCAGCAGCCAAGATCTTCATGGTAGCGGCCTTCCGGGGCAAGAGACCCAGTACTTC

j_gene: TRBJ1-6
abundance: many
d_gene: .
v_gene: TRBV7-9
CDR3aa: CASSLGVYNSPLHF
CDR3nt: TGTGCCAGCAGCTTAGGAGTTTATAATTCACCCCTCCACTTT

j_gene: TRBJ2-3
abundance: many
d_gene: .
v_gene: TRBV7-9
CDR3aa: CASSPFTDTQYF
CDR3nt: TGTGCCAGCAGTCCCTTCACAGATACGCAGTATTTT

j_gene: TRBJ2-3
abundance: many
d_gene: .
v_gene: TRBV28
CDR3aa: CAIQTGGTDTQYF
CDR3nt: TGTGCCATACAGACCGGAGGTACAGATACGCAGTATTTT

j_gene: TRBJ1-1
abundance: .
d_gene: .
v_gene: TRBV27
CDR3aa: CASSTPAPASPVAEAFF
CDR3nt: TGTGCCAGCAGTACACCCGCCCCGGCGTCCCCGGTGGCTGAAGCTTTCTTT

j_gene: TRBJ1-2
abundance: many
d_gene: .
v_gene: TRBV14
CDR3aa: CASSQVQSSGYTF
CDR3nt: TGTGCCAGCAGCCAAGTTCAATCCAGTGGCTACACCTTC

j_gene: TRBJ2-7
abundance: many
d_gene: TRBD2
v_gene: TRBV20-1
CDR3aa: CSARDSLAGDYEQYF
CDR3nt: TGCAGTGCTAGAGATAGCCTAGCGGGAGACTACGAGCAGTACTTC

j_gene: TRBJ2-1
abundance: few
d_gene: TRBD1
v_gene: TRBV7-2
CDR3aa: CASRYRDRARSSYNEQFF
CDR3nt: TGTGCCAGCAGGTATCGTGACAGGGCCCGGAGCTCCTACAATGAGCAGTTCTTC

j_gene: TRBJ2-1
abundance: many
d_gene: .
v_gene: TRBV20-1
CDR3aa: CSAGGPNYNEQFF
CDR3nt: TGCAGTGCGGGGGGGCCGAACTACAATGAGCAGTTCTTC

j_gene: TRBJ1-1
abundance: .
d_gene: .
v_gene: TRBV7-2
CDR3aa: CASSLSTGTRTEAFF
CDR3nt: TGTGCCAGCAGCTTGTCCACCGGGACACGTACTGAAGCTTTCTTT

j_gene: TRBJ1-6
abundance: many
d_gene: .
v_gene: TRBV3-1
CDR3aa: CASSQGGENSPLHF
CDR3nt: TGTGCCAGCAGCCAAGGTGGGGAGAATTCACCCCTCCACTTT

j_gene: TRBJ2-3
abundance: few
d_gene: .
v_gene: TRBV7-3
CDR3aa: CASSLYSGPTDTQYF
CDR3nt: TGTGCCAGCAGCCTCTATTCAGGGCCGACAGATACGCAGTATTTT

j_gene: TRBJ1-1
abundance: few
d_gene: .
v_gene: TRBV5-1
CDR3aa: CASSAGSANTEAFF
CDR3nt: TGCGCCAGCAGCGCGGGGAGTGCGAACACTGAAGCTTTCTTT

j_gene: TRBJ1-2
abundance: few
d_gene: .
v_gene: TRBV6-5
CDR3aa: CASSSGYKDYGYTF
CDR3nt: TGTGCCAGCAGTTCGGGCTATAAGGACTATGGCTACACCTTC

j_gene: TRBJ1-1
abundance: many
d_gene: TRBD1
v_gene: TRBV4-3
CDR3aa: CASSQVYGDSPTEAFF
CDR3nt: TGCGCCAGCAGCCAAGTGTATGGGGACAGTCCCACTGAAGCTTTCTTT

j_gene: TRBJ2-2
abundance: few
d_gene: .
v_gene: TRBV5-1
CDR3aa: CASSPGVYATGELFF
CDR3nt: TGCGCCAGCAGCCCCGGGGTATATGCGACCGGGGAGCTGTTTTTT

j_gene: TRBJ1-1
abundance: many
d_gene: TRBD1
v_gene: TRBV18
CDR3aa: CASLNRGTEAFF
CDR3nt: TGTGCCAGCTTAAACAGGGGGACTGAAGCTTTCTTT

j_gene: TRBJ2-7
abundance: few
d_gene: .
v_gene: TRBV5-8
CDR3aa: CASRTRHARSEQYF
CDR3nt: TGTGCCAGCAGAACTAGGCACGCAAGATCCGAGCAGTACTTC

j_gene: TRBJ1-2
abundance: many
d_gene: TRBD1
v_gene: TRBV29-1
CDR3aa: CSVVDSGTAAYGYTF
CDR3nt: TGCAGCGTTGTGGATTCCGGGACAGCTGCCTATGGCTACACCTTC

j_gene: TRBJ1-1
abundance: many
d_gene: .
v_gene: TRBV4-3
CDR3aa: CASSQALWVPEAFF
CDR3nt: TGCGCCAGCAGCCAGGCGTTGTGGGTACCTGAAGCTTTCTTT

j_gene: TRBJ1-5
abundance: many
d_gene: .
v_gene: TRBV6-5
CDR3aa: CASGRGAHNNQPQHF
CDR3nt: TGTGCCAGCGGGCGAGGGGCCCACAACAATCAGCCCCAGCATTTT